The source of this TCR beta chain is a study of CD8+CD57+ T cells in acquired aplastic anemia. General observations from the study: The CD8+ Simpson's diversity of patients and controls was not significantly different.

Patients picked for sequencing had shown CD8+CD57+ cell expansion detected by flow cytometry. Remarks on this clonotype: Antigen: not known.

Trimming took 3 bases from V and 6 from J, leaving 14 bases between them. Looked up from germline, CDR1 is SGHAT and CDR2 is FQNNGV. The CDR3 is 15 residues long. Profiles of TCR beta VDJ and CDR3 were generated from a genomic DNA template. TCRdb re-derived calls from the reads in MiXCR, one entry per CDR3 protein. The sample carries just over 200,000 distinct CDR3 sequences, 65% recorded once. The TCR originated in a human donor with aplastic anemia. The chain has TRBV11-2 and TRBJ2-2, with D possibly being TRBD1 or TRBD2 (5 bases each). The sequencing sample was made of sorted CD4+, CD8+, or CD8+CD57+ T cells (not recorded which) from PBMCs. CDR3 sequence: CASSLIGAWAGELFF. The CDR3 DNA sequence: TGTGCCAGCAGCTTGATCGGGGCCTGGGCCGGGGAGCTGTTTTTT.